This paragraph covers one T cell receptor (beta chain) sequence. The specificity of this receptor is unknown. No qualities accompany the bases; no much larger clone lies one base away. This entry belongs to a study of early T cells in non-severe SARS-CoV-2 infection (dated by TCRdb to the early 2020s). Background on the whole study: Bulk RNA from unsorted whole blood was used for TCR sequencing, so alpha and beta chains could not be paired.

To prepare the library, 5' RACE was applied. For sequencing, a NextSeq 500 was employed. The TCR library protocol attached unique molecular identifiers to individual cDNA molecules to correct for sequencing error and PCR bias. Both TCR alpha and beta chains were sequenced, and tight co-correlation was observed between alpha and beta sequence abundances in each sample. On the authors' methods: V gene, J gene and CDR3 annotation of TCR sequences was performed with Decombinator V4. TCRs were defined as expanded if a significant change between any two time points was detected under a Poisson model with p below 0.0001. TCR abundances were normalised to the total number of TCRs sequenced in each sample and reported as counts per million. TRAV1-2 paired with TRAJ12, TRAJ20 or TRAJ33 defined MAIT TCRs, while TRAV10 paired with TRAJ18 defined iNKT TCRs. VDJdb, accessed on 1 November 2021, was searched for TCRs annotated for CMV, EBV and SARS-CoV-2, and TCRs annotated for more than one antigen were excluded. TCRdb applied fastp at Q25 and MiXCR to the public reads, then kept only in-frame beta chains. For every CDR3 protein sequence, its rows merge into one entry that carries the most common genes and DNA. TCRdb's processing, not the authors' own work, is the source of the V and J calls. Here the sample has approximately 46,000 distinct CDR3 sequences; approximately 22% occur a single time. The ten largest clonotypes hold around 4.6% of the sample.

This was a case-control study nested in a cohort of healthcare workers in London, UK, who had nasopharyngeal swab PCR tests and blood samples taken every week. Between 23 and 31 March 2020, the week of the UK lockdown, healthcare workers were enrolled and then followed up weekly for as long as 16 weeks. Per the germline V gene (reference sequence), DFQATT is the CDR1 and SNEGSKA is the CDR2. The V and J ends are trimmed by 4 bases and 4 bases, leaving 14 bases between them. The CDR3 measures 14 amino acids from cysteine to phenylalanine. Kept here is only the CDR3 DNA, which spans 42 bases and is read in frame from base 1. The full study reports these points: VDJdb matching was skewed toward anti-spike CD8 responses, so virus-specific expansions were likely underestimated and private and CD4 specificities were missed.

This chain joins TRBV20-1 to TRBJ2-1, with no confidently assigned D gene. Sequencing used whole blood, obtained at baseline. This receptor was taken from an adult who was a healthcare worker with PCR-confirmed SARS-CoV-2 infection or an uninfected control (not recorded which). The encoded CDR3 is CSAITAYLYNEQFF. The sequence in DNA is TGCAGTGCTATTACCGCCTACTTATACAATGAGCAGTTCTTC.